This T cell receptor (beta chain) came from a study of blood T cell repertoires in COVID-19. Study information: Acute-phase and convalescent COVID-19 samples originated in the United States, Italy and Spain. T cells, B-cell-depleted T cells, or PBMCs supplied cDNA or gDNA.

Per the original methods: Reference gene primer amplification in the assay estimated nucleated cell counts. Repertoires were generated with immunoSEQ multiplex PCR, while TCRdb's copy carries only in-frame clones and drops some. From that table come the V and J calls and clone size; the DNA was used to work out D and trimming. The sample consists of about 310,000 clones, approximately 86% of them appearing once. CDR1 and CDR2 (germline): SGHNT, YYREEE (reference sequence). The junction had 8 bases not matched to a gene; V was cut back by 2 bases and J by 6 bases. CDR3 length equals 15 residues. The rearrangement joins TRBV5-4 to TRBJ2-3; 8 bases are a match to TRBD2. The sequence came from a man between 70 and 80 years old with acute or convalescent COVID-19. The sequenced material came from peripheral blood. CDR3: CASSFGGARVDTQYF. The CDR3 DNA follows: TGTGCCAGCAGCTTCGGGGGGGCCAGGGTGGATACGCAGTATTTT.